One sample yielded the 6 T cell receptor beta chains listed below, sequenced in a study of T cells expressing NK-cell markers. TCRdb re-called the 5' RACE reads; one entry per CDR3 protein, DNA not given. Recorded for this sample: hundreds of thousands of distinct CDR3 sequences. The sample consisted of blood T cells: a sorted CD56 or NKG2C T cell subset, CD4+ or CD8+ T cells, or bulk PBMC T cells (not recorded which). These receptors all stem from a woman aged 18-70 years in good health.

The V and J genes are TRBV4-3 and TRBJ1-6; TCRdb calls TRBD1, which cannot be checked without DNA. CDR1 LGHNA and CDR2 YSLEER come from the germline V gene. The CDR3 consists of 15 residues. CDR3 residues: CASSLGGRGFSPLHF.

The V call is TRBV20-1, the J call TRBJ2-1; TCRdb's assignment of TRBD2 cannot be checked, as there is no DNA. The CDR3 has 15 residues. Germline V gene lookup returns CDR1 DFQATT and CDR2 SNEGSKA (reference sequence). This chain's CDR3 is CSAPTGLVSYNEQFF.

This sequence joins TRBV18 and TRBJ2-7; with no DNA, the TCRdb D assignment of TRBD1 cannot be verified. The germline CDR1 and CDR2 sequences are KGHSH and LQKENI. This CDR3 contains 18 residues. The CDR3 spells CASSERQGGTTTSYEQYF. Using reference TRBV18 and TRBJ2-7 for the parts outside the CDR3, the full variable domain is NAGVMQNPRHLVRRRGQEARLRCSPMKGHSHVYWYRQLPEEGLKFMVYLQKENIIDESGMPKERFSAEFPKEGPSILRIQQVVRGDSAAYFCASSERQGGTTTSYEQYFGPGTRLTVT.

The J gene is TRBJ2-3, the V gene TRBV11-1; TCRdb reports TRBD2, a call that lacks DNA to check it against. Germline V CDR1 and CDR2: SGHAT, FQDESV (reference sequence). This CDR3 spans 18 amino acids. CDR3: CASSLRPTPGGPPDTQYF.

The chain is built from TRBV4-3 and TRBJ1-1. CDR3 length equals 16 residues. Germline assignment: CDR1 LGHNA and CDR2 YSLEER. CDR3 region: CASSQESGVMNTEAFF.

The chain is built from TRBV5-1 and TRBJ2-1; the D call from TCRdb, TRBD1, cannot be confirmed without DNA. The CDR3 is 14 amino acids. Germline V CDR1 and CDR2: SGHRS, YFSETQ. Here the CDR3 reads CASSLVGQGIEQFF.